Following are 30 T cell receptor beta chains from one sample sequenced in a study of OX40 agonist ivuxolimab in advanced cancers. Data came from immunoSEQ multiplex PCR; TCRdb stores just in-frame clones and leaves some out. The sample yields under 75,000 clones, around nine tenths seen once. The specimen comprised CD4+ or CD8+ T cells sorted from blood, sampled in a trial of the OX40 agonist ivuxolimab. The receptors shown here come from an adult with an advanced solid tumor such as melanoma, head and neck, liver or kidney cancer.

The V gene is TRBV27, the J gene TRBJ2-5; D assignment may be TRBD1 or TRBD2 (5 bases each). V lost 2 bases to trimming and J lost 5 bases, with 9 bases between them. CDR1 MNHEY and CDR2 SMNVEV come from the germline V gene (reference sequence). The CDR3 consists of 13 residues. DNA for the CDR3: TGTGCCAGCAGTTTAGCAGGGACGGAGACCCAGTACTTC. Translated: CASSLAGTETQYF.

Here the CDR3 reads CASSLRGTSGTGELFF. Here the CDR3 DNA reads TGTGCCAGCAGCTTAAGGGGGACCTCGGGCACCGGGGAGCTGTTTTTT. V and J are TRBV13 and TRBJ2-2, with D tentatively TRBD1 (6 bases). V dropped 2 bases and J dropped 4 bases, with 14 bases sitting between them. The germline CDR1 and CDR2 sequences are PRHDT and FYEKMQ (reference sequence). This CDR3 is 16 amino acids long.

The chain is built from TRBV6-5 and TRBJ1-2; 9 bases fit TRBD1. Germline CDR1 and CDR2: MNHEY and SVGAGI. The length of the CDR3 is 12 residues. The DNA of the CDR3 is TGTGGTAGCCGGACAGGGGATTCCGGCTACACCTTC. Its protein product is CGSRTGDSGYTF.

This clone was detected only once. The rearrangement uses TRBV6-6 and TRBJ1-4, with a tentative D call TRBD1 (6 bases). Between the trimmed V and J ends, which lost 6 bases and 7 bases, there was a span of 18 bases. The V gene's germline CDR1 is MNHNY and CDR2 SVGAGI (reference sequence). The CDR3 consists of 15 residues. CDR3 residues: CASRNSGAEIEKLFF. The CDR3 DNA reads TGTGCCAGCAGAAACTCGGGGGCTGAGATTGAAAAACTGTTTTTT.

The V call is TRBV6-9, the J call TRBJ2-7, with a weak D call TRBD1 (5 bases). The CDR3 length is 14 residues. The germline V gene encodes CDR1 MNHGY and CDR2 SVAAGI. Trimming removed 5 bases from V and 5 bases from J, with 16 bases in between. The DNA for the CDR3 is TGTGCCAGCAGTCACCCCCAGGGATCTAACGAGCAGTACTTC. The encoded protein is CASSHPQGSNEQYF.

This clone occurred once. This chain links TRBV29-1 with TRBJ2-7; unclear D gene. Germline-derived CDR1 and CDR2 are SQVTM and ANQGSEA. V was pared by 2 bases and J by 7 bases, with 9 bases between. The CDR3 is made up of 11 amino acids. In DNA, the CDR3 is TGCAGCGTTGAACACGGCAATGAGCAGTACTTC. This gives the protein CSVEHGNEQYF.

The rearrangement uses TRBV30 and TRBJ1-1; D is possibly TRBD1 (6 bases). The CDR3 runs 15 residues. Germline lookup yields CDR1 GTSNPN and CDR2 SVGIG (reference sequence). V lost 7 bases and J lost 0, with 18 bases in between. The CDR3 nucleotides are TGTGCCTTTACATCCCAGGGGCGGATGAACACTGAAGCTTTCTTT. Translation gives CAFTSQGRMNTEAFF.

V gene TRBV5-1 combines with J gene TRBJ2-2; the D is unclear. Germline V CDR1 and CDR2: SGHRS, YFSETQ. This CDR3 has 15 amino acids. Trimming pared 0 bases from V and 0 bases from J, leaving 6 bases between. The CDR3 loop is CASSLGRTNTGELFF. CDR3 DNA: TGCGCCAGCAGCTTGGGACGGACGAACACCGGGGAGCTGTTTTTT.

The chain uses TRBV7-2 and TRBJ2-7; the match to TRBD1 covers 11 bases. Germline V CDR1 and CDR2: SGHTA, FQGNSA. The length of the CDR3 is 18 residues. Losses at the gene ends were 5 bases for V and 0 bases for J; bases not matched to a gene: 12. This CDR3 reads CASSLTGTGGLSSYEQYF. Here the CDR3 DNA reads TGTGCCAGCAGCCTAACCGGGACAGGGGGTCTTAGCTCCTACGAGCAGTACTTC.

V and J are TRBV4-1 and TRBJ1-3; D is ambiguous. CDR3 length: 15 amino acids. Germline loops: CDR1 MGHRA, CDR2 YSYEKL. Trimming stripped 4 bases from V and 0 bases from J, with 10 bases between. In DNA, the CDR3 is TGCGCCAGCAGCCGAGAGGGCAGCTCTGGAAACACCATATATTTT. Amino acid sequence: CASSREGSSGNTIYF.

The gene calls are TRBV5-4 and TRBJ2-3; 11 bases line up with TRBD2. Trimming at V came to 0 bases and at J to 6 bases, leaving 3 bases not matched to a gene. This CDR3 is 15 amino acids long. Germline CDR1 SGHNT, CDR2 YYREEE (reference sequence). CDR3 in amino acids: CASSLDSGGVDTQYF. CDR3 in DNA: TGTGCCAGCAGCTTGGATAGCGGGGGGGTGGATACGCAGTATTTT.

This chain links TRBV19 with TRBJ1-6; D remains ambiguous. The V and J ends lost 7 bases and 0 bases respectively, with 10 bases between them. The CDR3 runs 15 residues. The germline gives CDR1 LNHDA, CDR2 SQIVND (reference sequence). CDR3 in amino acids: CASTRDHSYNSPLHF. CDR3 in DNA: TGTGCCAGTACCCGAGATCACTCCTATAATTCACCCCTCCACTTT. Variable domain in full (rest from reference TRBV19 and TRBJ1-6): DGGITQSPKYLFRKEGQNVTLSCEQNLNHDAMYWYRQDPGQGLRLIYYSQIVNDFQKGDIAEGYSVSREKKESFPLTVTSAQKNPTAFYLCASTRDHSYNSPLHFGNGTRLTVT.

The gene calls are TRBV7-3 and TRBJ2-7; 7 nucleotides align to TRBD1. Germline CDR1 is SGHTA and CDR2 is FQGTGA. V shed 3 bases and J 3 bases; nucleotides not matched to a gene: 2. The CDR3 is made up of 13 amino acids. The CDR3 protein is CASSFGTDYEQYF. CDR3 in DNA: TGTGCCAGCAGCTTCGGGACAGACTACGAGCAGTACTTC. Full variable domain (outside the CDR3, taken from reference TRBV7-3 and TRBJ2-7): GAGVSQTPSNKVTEKGKYVELRCDPISGHTALYWYRQSLGQGPEFLIYFQGTGAADDSGLPNDRFFAVRPEGSVSTLKIQRTERGDSAVYLCASSFGTDYEQYFGPGTRLTVT.

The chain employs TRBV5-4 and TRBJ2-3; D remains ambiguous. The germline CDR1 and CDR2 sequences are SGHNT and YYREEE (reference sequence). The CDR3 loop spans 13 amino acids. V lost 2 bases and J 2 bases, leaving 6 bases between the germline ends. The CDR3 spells CASSLRITDTQYF. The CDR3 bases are TGTGCCAGCAGCTTAAGAATCACAGATACGCAGTATTTT.

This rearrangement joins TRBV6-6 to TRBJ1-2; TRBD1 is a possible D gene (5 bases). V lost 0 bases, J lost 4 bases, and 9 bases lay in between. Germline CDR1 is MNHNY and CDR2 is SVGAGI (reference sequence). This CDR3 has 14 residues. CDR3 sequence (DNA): TGTGCCAGCAGTTACTCAGGGGTCACCTATGGCTACACCTTC. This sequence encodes CASSYSGVTYGYTF.

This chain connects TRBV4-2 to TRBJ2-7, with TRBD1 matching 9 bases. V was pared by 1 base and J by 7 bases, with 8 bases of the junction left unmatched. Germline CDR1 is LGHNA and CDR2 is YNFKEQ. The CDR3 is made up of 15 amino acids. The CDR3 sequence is CASSQAGQGRREQYF. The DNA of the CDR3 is TGTGCCAGCAGCCAAGCTGGACAGGGGAGGAGGGAGCAGTACTTC.

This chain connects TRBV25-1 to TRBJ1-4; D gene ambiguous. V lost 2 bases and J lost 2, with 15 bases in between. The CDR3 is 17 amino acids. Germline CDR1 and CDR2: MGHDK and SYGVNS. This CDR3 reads CASSEGLPDGTNEKLFF. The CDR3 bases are TGTGCCAGCAGTGAAGGACTCCCTGATGGGACTAATGAAAAACTGTTTTTT.

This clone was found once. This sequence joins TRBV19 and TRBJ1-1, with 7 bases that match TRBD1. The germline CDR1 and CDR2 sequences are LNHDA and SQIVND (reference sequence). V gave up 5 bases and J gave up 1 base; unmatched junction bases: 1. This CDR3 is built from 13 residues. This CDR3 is CASSWDRNTEAFF. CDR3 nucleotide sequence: TGTGCCAGTAGTTGGGACAGGAACACTGAAGCTTTCTTT.

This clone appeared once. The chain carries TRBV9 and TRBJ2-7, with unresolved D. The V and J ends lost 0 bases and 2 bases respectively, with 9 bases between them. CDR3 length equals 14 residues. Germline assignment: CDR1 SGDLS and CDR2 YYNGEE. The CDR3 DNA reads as TGTGCCAGCAGCGTAGAGTTAGGGACCTACGAGCAGTACTTC. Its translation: CASSVELGTYEQYF.

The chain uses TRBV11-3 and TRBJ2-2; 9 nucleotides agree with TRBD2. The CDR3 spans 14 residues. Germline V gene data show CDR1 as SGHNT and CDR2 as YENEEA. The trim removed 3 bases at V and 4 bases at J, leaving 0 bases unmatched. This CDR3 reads CASSFSGSTGELFF. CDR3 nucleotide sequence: TGTGCCAGCAGCTTTAGCGGGAGCACCGGGGAGCTGTTTTTT. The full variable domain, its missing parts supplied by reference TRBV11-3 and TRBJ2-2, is EAGVVQSPRYKIIEKKQPVAFWCNPISGHNTLYWYLQNLGQGPELLIRYENEEAVDDSQLPKDRFSAERLKGVDSTLKIQPAELGDSAVYLCASSFSGSTGELFFGEGSRLTVL.

Here the CDR3 DNA reads TGTGCCAGCAGTAAGTCGATATCGTGGGAAAAACTGTTTTTT. Translated: CASSKSISWEKLFF. The V and J genes are TRBV28 and TRBJ1-4; unclear D gene. The V end lost 5 bases, the J end lost 8 bases, and 15 bases lay between the germline ends. CDR3 size: 14 residues. In germline, CDR1 is MDHEN, CDR2 SYDVKM.

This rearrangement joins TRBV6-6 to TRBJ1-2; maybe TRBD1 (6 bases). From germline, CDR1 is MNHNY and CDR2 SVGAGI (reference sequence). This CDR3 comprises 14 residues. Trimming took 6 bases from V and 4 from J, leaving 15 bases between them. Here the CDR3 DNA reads TGTGCCAGCAGCCCCCAAGGGGGGCTCTATGGCTACACCTTC. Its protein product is CASSPQGGLYGYTF.

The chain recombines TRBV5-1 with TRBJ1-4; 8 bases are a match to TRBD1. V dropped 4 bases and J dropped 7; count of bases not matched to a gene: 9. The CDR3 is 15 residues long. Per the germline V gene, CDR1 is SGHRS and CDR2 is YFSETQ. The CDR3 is CASSPGTGPSEKLFF. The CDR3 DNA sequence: TGCGCCAGCAGCCCCGGGACAGGACCCTCTGAAAAACTGTTTTTT.

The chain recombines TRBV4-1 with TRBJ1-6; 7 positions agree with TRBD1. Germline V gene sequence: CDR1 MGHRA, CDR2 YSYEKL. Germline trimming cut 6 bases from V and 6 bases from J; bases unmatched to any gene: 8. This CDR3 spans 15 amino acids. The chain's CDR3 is CASRPSGTVNSPLHF. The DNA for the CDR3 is TGCGCCAGCAGACCATCCGGGACAGTTAATTCACCCCTCCACTTT.

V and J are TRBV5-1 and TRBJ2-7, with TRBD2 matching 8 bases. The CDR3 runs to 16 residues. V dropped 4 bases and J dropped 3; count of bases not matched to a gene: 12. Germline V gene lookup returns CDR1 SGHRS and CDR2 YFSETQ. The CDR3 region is CASSPGLAVLLYEQYF. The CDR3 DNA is TGCGCCAGCAGCCCTGGACTAGCCGTGCTCCTCTACGAGCAGTACTTC.

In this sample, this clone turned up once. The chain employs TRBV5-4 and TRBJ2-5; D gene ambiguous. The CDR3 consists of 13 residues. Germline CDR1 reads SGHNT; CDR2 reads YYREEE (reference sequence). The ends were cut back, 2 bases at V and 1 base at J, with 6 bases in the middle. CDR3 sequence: CASSFVAQETQYF. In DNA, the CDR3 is TGTGCCAGCAGCTTTGTAGCCCAAGAGACCCAGTACTTC.

CDR3 in DNA: TGCGCCAGCAGCCCTGGGACAGGCCCCGTCGCGCGTTATGGCTACACCTTC. Encoded protein: CASSPGTGPVARYGYTF. The gene calls are TRBV4-3 and TRBJ1-2; TRBD1 matches 8 bases. Germline loops: CDR1 LGHNA, CDR2 YSLEER. The CDR3 is 17 amino acids. Germline trimming cut 4 bases from V and 5 bases from J; bases unmatched to any gene: 15.

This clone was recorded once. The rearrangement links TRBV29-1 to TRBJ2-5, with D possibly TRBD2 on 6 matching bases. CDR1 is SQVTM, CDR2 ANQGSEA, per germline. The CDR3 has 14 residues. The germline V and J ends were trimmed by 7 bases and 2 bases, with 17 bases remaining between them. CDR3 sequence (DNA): TGCAGCGCTTCTAGCGTAGGTGGGCAAGAGACCCAGTACTTC. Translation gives CSASSVGGQETQYF.

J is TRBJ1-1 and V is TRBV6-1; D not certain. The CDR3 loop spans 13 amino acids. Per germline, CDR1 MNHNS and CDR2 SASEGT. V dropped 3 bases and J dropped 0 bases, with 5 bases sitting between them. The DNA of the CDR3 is TGTGCCAGCAGTGATGGGGTGAACACTGAAGCTTTCTTT. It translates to CASSDGVNTEAFF.

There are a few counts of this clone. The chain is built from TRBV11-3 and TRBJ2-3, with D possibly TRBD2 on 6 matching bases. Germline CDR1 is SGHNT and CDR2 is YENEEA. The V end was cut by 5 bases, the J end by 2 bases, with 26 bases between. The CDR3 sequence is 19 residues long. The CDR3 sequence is CASSPVWGKLGEVTDTQYF. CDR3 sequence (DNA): TGTGCCAGCAGCCCCGTGTGGGGAAAACTTGGGGAGGTCACAGATACGCAGTATTTT.